This is a list of T cell receptor beta chains from one sample in a study of blood T cell repertoires in COVID-19. Assay used: immunoSEQ multiplex PCR; TCRdb lists only in-frame clones, some missing. This repertoire shows around 140,000 clones, more than 60% found once; its top ten account for less than 2%. The specimen sequenced was peripheral blood. The receptors here all came from a woman in her sixties or seventies with acute or convalescent COVID-19. CDR3s include the opening cysteine and the closing phenylalanine or tryptophan. A D gene is named only where the DNA matches it firmly. Rows give clone size only sometimes, using once, few, many, or a class for an expanded clone.

d_gene | j_gene | abundance | v_gene | CDR3aa | CDR3nt
- | TRBJ2-1 | - | TRBV7-9 | CASSLVGLLTSSYNEQFF | TGTGCCAGCAGCTTAGTCGGCCTCCTAACTAGCTCCTACAATGAGCAGTTCTTC
TRBD1 | TRBJ1-6 | - | TRBV19 | CASRGTGRNGSPLHF | TGTGCCAGTAGAGGGACAGGTAGAAATGGGTCACCCCTCCACTTT
TRBD1 | TRBJ1-2 | - | TRBV19 | CASSTGEGYGYTF | TGTGCCAGTTCCACAGGGGAAGGCTATGGCTACACCTTC
- | TRBJ1-4 | few | TRBV30 | CAWSVRGYRELFF | TGTGCCTGGAGTGTACGAGGCTACCGCGAACTGTTTTTT
- | TRBJ2-1 | - | TRBV10-3 | CAISPRIGDNEQFF | TGTGCCATCAGTCCCAGGATAGGGGACAATGAGCAGTTCTTC
- | TRBJ2-7 | - | TRBV27 | CASRDRTYEQYF | TGTGCCAGCCGTGACAGGACCTACGAGCAGTACTTC
- | TRBJ1-3 | - | TRBV30 | CAWSAAGIPFSGNTIYF | TGTGCCTGGAGTGCTGCCGGGATCCCCTTTTCTGGAAACACCATATATTTT
- | TRBJ1-1 | - | TRBV5-1 | CASSLLRQSTEAFF | TGCGCCAGCAGCTTGCTCCGACAAAGCACTGAAGCTTTCTTT
TRBD2 | TRBJ2-7 | - | TRBV20-1 | CSASPGLAVYEQYF | TGCAGTGCTAGTCCGGGACTAGCGGTTTACGAGCAGTACTTC
TRBD1 | TRBJ1-4 | - | TRBV5-1 | CASSNRDRGDEKLFF | TGCGCCAGCAGCAACCGGGACAGGGGGGATGAAAAACTGTTTTTT
- | TRBJ2-5 | - | TRBV7-6 | CASLWRYRETQYF | TGTGCCAGCCTTTGGAGGTACCGGGAGACCCAGTACTTC
TRBD1 | TRBJ1-5 | - | TRBV10-2 | CASSAPGQGGQPQHF | TGCGCCAGCAGTGCTCCGGGACAGGGGGGTCAGCCCCAGCATTTT
- | TRBJ1-2 | - | TRBV5-1 | CASSLARESDGGYTF | TGCGCCAGCAGCCTCGCGAGGGAGTCCGACGGGGGCTACACCTTC
- | TRBJ2-1 | - | TRBV27 | CASSASGLSYNEQFF | TGTGCCAGCAGTGCCAGCGGCCTCTCCTACAATGAGCAGTTCTTC
TRBD2 | TRBJ2-7 | - | TRBV19 | CASSSSGSSYEQYF | TGTGCCAGTAGTAGCAGCGGGAGTTCCTACGAGCAGTACTTC
- | TRBJ1-5 | - | TRBV5-1 | CASRDRAGGPQHF | TGCGCCAGCCGCGACAGAGCCGGGGGGCCCCAGCATTTT
- | TRBJ2-7 | - | TRBV7-3 | CASSSQGGSYEQYF | TGTGCCAGCAGCTCCCAGGGGGGCTCCTACGAGCAGTACTTC
- | TRBJ1-1 | - | TRBV7-6 | CASSTGTLRVAFF | TGTGCCAGCAGTACGGGGACACTACGGGTAGCTTTCTTT
- | TRBJ2-1 | few | TRBV12-3/TRBV12-4 | CASQDYYNEQFF | TGTGCCAGCCAGGACTACTACAATGAGCAGTTCTTC
TRBD1 | TRBJ1-4 | - | TRBV11-2 | CASSLSYPTGVSNEKLFF | TGTGCCAGCAGCTTATCTTACCCAACAGGGGTATCTAATGAAAAACTGTTTTTT
TRBD2 | TRBJ2-1 | - | TRBV11-3 | CASSPRMGLAGNNEQFF | TGTGCCAGCAGCCCCCGAATGGGACTAGCGGGTAACAATGAGCAGTTCTTC
TRBD2 | TRBJ2-7 | - | TRBV7-2 | CASSLGVDSGRTLLREQYF | TGTGCCAGCAGCTTGGGGGTTGATAGCGGGAGGACCCTCCTACGTGAGCAGTACTTC
- | TRBJ2-7 | - | TRBV28 | CASSLSMTGAFEQYF | TGTGCCAGCAGTTTATCGATGACAGGCGCGTTCGAGCAGTACTTC
- | TRBJ1-4 | - | TRBV29-1 | CSVEGGDEKLFF | TGCAGCGTTGAAGGGGGCGATGAAAAACTGTTTTTT
TRBD2 | TRBJ2-5 | - | TRBV27 | CASSLSRGGRARETQYF | TGTGCCAGCAGTTTATCTAGGGGCGGGAGGGCCAGGGAGACCCAGTACTTC
TRBD1 | TRBJ2-1 | few | TRBV7-9 | CASSLTGGREQFF | TGTGCCAGCAGCTTAACAGGGGGTAGAGAGCAGTTCTTC
TRBD2 | TRBJ2-7 | - | TRBV29-1 | CSVIGLADTYEQYF | TGCAGTGTAATTGGACTAGCCGATACCTACGAGCAGTACTTC
- | TRBJ1-1 | - | TRBV3-1/TRBV3-2 | CASTPAPNTEAFF | TGTGCCAGCACCCCCGCGCCGAACACTGAAGCTTTCTTT
- | TRBJ2-7 | few | TRBV5-1 | CASSLSTDSSYEQYF | TGCGCCAGCAGCTTGTCCACCGATAGCTCCTACGAGCAGTACTTC
- | TRBJ2-7 | few | TRBV28 | CASSLTRVSNYEQYF | TGTGCCAGCAGTTTGACGAGGGTCTCGAACTACGAGCAGTACTTC
- | TRBJ1-1 | few | TRBV18 | CASSPVGSMNTEAFF | TGTGCCAGCTCACCAGTCGGGTCCATGAACACTGAAGCTTTCTTT
- | TRBJ1-1 | once | TRBV24-1 | CATSDSRGSNTEAFF | TGTGCCACCAGTGATTCGAGGGGGTCAAACACTGAAGCTTTCTTT
TRBD2 | TRBJ2-7 | - | TRBV6-1 | CASSEPGGREQYF | TGTGCCAGCAGTGAACCGGGGGGACGCGAGCAGTACTTC
- | TRBJ2-4 | - | TRBV18 | CASSQAAKNIQYF | TGTGCCAGCAGTCAGGCGGCCAAAAACATTCAGTACTTC
- | TRBJ2-2 | - | TRBV5-1 | CASSLGANTGELFF | TGCGCCAGCAGCTTGGGGGCAAACACCGGGGAGCTGTTTTTT
TRBD2 | TRBJ2-1 | - | TRBV7-3 | CASSLTGLAGTLSYNEQFF | TGTGCCAGCAGCTTGACCGGACTAGCGGGTACCTTGTCCTACAATGAGCAGTTCTTC
TRBD2 | TRBJ2-2 | - | TRBV27 | CASSPRPGLAGRGTGELFF | TGTGCCAGCAGTCCCCGGCCCGGACTAGCGGGAAGGGGGACCGGGGAGCTGTTTTTT
- | TRBJ1-5 | - | TRBV28 | CAAGRAPLYNQPQHF | TGTGCCGCAGGCAGGGCCCCCTTATACAATCAGCCCCAGCATTTT
- | TRBJ2-4 | - | TRBV3-1/TRBV3-2 | CASSLDRAGNIQYF | TGTGCCAGCAGCCTAGACAGGGCGGGGAACATTCAGTACTTC
TRBD1 | TRBJ1-1 | once | TRBV6-1 | CASSETGGLEAFF | TGTGCCAGCAGTGAAACAGGGGGCCTCGAAGCTTTCTTT
- | TRBJ2-6 | - | TRBV24-1 | CATSDLRPHYQYSGANVLTF | TGTGCCACCAGTGATTTGCGACCCCACTATCAGTACTCTGGGGCCAACGTCCTGACTTTC
- | TRBJ1-1 | - | TRBV13 | CASSLRGKNTEAFF | TGTGCCAGCAGCTTAAGGGGTAAGAACACTGAAGCTTTCTTT
TRBD2 | TRBJ2-1 | once | TRBV6-2/TRBV6-3 | CASSYPVAGGVNEQFF | TGTGCCAGCAGTTACCCCGTAGCGGGAGGTGTCAATGAGCAGTTCTTC
TRBD2 | TRBJ2-3 | - | TRBV7-9 | CASSSSLGLAGGDTQYF | TGTGCCAGCAGCTCCTCACTCGGACTAGCGGGTGGAGATACGCAGTATTTT
TRBD1 | TRBJ1-1 | - | TRBV5-1 | CASSTTGGGTEAFF | TGCGCCAGCAGCACGACAGGGGGAGGAACTGAAGCTTTCTTT
- | TRBJ1-2 | few | TRBV11-2 | CASSLDTYGYTF | TGTGCCAGCAGCTTGGACACTTATGGCTACACCTTC
TRBD2 | TRBJ2-7 | - | TRBV5-4 | CASSRLTSGSYEQYF | TGTGCCAGCAGCCGACTTACTAGCGGCTCCTACGAGCAGTACTTC
TRBD1 | TRBJ2-1 | - | TRBV6-6 | CASSKPGQGINEQFF | TGTGCCAGCAGTAAACCGGGACAGGGTATTAATGAGCAGTTCTTC
TRBD1 | TRBJ2-1 | - | TRBV19 | CASSVLTGGLNEQFF | TGTGCCAGTAGTGTACTCACAGGGGGGCTCAATGAGCAGTTCTTC
TRBD2 | TRBJ2-1 | - | TRBV5-1 | CASSHRGGSYNEQFF | TGCGCCAGCTCCCATCGGGGCGGGAGTTACAATGAGCAGTTCTTC
- | TRBJ1-2 | - | TRBV28 | CATTSYGYTF | TGTGCCACCACCAGCTATGGCTACACCTTC
TRBD1 | TRBJ2-2 | - | TRBV5-1 | CASSPSGQGRELFF | TGCGCCAGCAGCCCGTCGGGACAGGGGAGGGAGCTGTTTTTT
- | TRBJ1-5 | - | TRBV6-2/TRBV6-3 | CASSYEWWPQHF | TGTGCCAGCAGTTACGAGTGGTGGCCCCAGCATTTT
TRBD2 | TRBJ2-5 | - | TRBV27 | CASSFSGGQETQYF | TGTGCCAGCAGTTTCTCGGGAGGGCAAGAGACCCAGTACTTC
- | TRBJ2-1 | - | TRBV7-3 | CASSLDLRSYNEQFF | TGTGCCAGCAGCTTAGATCTACGGTCCTACAATGAGCAGTTCTTC
TRBD1 | TRBJ1-6 | - | TRBV5-4 | CASSTYRGHNSPLHF | TGTGCCAGCAGCACATACAGGGGGCACAATTCACCCCTCCACTTT
- | TRBJ2-1 | - | TRBV6-7 | CASSPNGYGTPHGNEQFF | TGTGCCAGCAGCCCGAACGGTTACGGGACTCCCCACGGCAATGAGCAGTTCTTC
- | TRBJ1-3 | once | TRBV3-1/TRBV3-2 | CASSRGTPLGNTIYF | TGTGCCAGCAGCCGCGGGACTCCCCTCGGAAACACCATATATTTT